This T cell receptor (beta chain) was retrieved from a study of CD8 T cells in Susac syndrome. CD8+ and CD4+ T cells circulating in blood were sequenced for TCR beta. Germline V gene sequence: CDR1 MNHEY, CDR2 SVGEGT. V lost 5 bases to trimming and J lost 0 bases, with 14 bases between them. The CDR3 has 16 residues. It was with random hexamers that 0.5 to 1 ug RNA was reverse transcribed. TCRdb re-called the immunoSEQ multiplex PCR reads through MiXCR, storing one row per CDR3 protein. The table records about 76,000 distinct CDR3 sequences, about 91% of them present only once. The TCR originated in a human donor with multiple sclerosis. The rearrangement uses TRBV6-2 or TRBV6-3 and TRBJ1-3; D not certain. Sequenced sample: CD8+ T cells from PBMCs. CDR3 loop: CASSTSARISGNTIYF. The CDR3 DNA reads as TGTGCCAGCAGTACCTCCGCACGGATCTCTGGAAACACCATATATTTT.